This T cell receptor beta chain was profiled in a study of post-analysis software for immune sequencing data. Across the whole study: Multiple sclerosis in the patients followed relapsing-remitting, secondary progressive and progressive-relapsing courses. Study results and caveats: About five TRBV segments, including TRBV5-6, TRBV5-1 and TRBV20-1, were more frequent in patients than controls.

Trimming removed 0 bases from V and 2 bases from J, with 12 bases in between. The V gene's germline CDR1 is MGHRA and CDR2 YSYEKL. The CDR3 length is 16 residues. About this clonotype itself: The antigen is undetermined.

Unique molecular identifiers tagged the TCR beta cDNA libraries. TCRdb itself ran the PCR reads through MiXCR, one entry per CDR3 protein. The sample carries more than 500,000 distinct CDR3 sequences, 30% to 40% recorded once. This receptor was identified in a girl under 18 with multiple sclerosis. Sequencing used blood. The chain links TRBV4-1 to TRBJ2-3; perhaps D is TRBD1 or TRBD2 (6 bases each). CDR3 nucleotide sequence: TGCGCCAGCAGCCAAGATTATTCGGGGGCCACAGATACGCAGTATTTT. Encoded protein: CASSQDYSGATDTQYF.